This entry lists 11 T cell receptor beta chains sequenced from one sample in a study of identical twins. From the 5' RACE reads, TCRdb called clonotypes with MiXCR, one entry per CDR3 protein. The sample holds 750,000 to 950,000 distinct CDR3 sequences, more than 9% seen once. These data were also reused for a study on yellow fever vaccine responses in identical twins.

Sample: PBMCs. The receptors stem from a woman between 18 and 29 years old in good health.

This chain links TRBV2 with TRBJ2-1; D is possibly TRBD1 or TRBD2 (7 bases each). This CDR3 comprises 15 residues. Per the germline V gene, CDR1 is SNHLY and CDR2 is FYNNEI. Trimming shortened V by 5 bases and J by 4 bases, and 15 bases separated the two germline ends. This CDR3 reads CASSSRQGLYNEQFF. The CDR3 DNA reads TGTGCCAGCAGTTCCCGACAGGGACTATACAATGAGCAGTTCTTC.

This clonotype was counted between two and nine times. J is TRBJ2-5 and V is TRBV7-6; D possibly uses TRBD1 or TRBD2 (5 bases each). In germline, CDR1 is SGHVS, CDR2 FNYEAQ. V was clipped by 4 bases and J by 4 bases, with 10 bases between them. The length of the CDR3 is 13 residues. CDR3 residues: CASSSGRGETQYF. The CDR3 bases are TGTGCCAGCAGCTCGGGAAGGGGAGAGACCCAGTACTTC. Combining the CDR3 with reference TRBV7-6 and TRBJ2-5 gives the whole variable domain GAGVSQSPRYKVTKRGQDVALRCDPISGHVSLYWYRQALGQGPEFLTYFNYEAQQDKSGLPNDRFSAERPEGSISTLTIQRTEQRDSAMYRCASSSGRGETQYFGPGTRLLVL.

This clonotype was observed a handful of times. The chain joins TRBV2 to TRBJ1-1; D may be TRBD1 (6 bases). This CDR3 comprises 13 residues. The V end lost 6 bases, the J end lost 5 bases, and 13 bases lay between the germline ends. The germline V gene has CDR1 SNHLY and CDR2 FYNNEI. The CDR3 reads CASRATQGTEAFF. DNA of the CDR3: TGTGCCAGCAGGGCTACACAGGGAACTGAAGCTTTCTTT.

This clonotype appeared a few times. This sequence joins TRBV6-1 and TRBJ2-3; TRBD2 matches 8 bases. The germline V gene encodes CDR1 MNHNS and CDR2 SASEGT. The CDR3 has 16 residues. The trim removed 6 bases at V and 1 base at J, leaving 9 bases unmatched. Here the CDR3 reads CASRAGVGFGTDTQYF. CDR3 DNA: TGTGCCAGCAGAGCGGGAGTAGGTTTCGGCACAGATACGCAGTATTTT.

This clonotype has more than one count but fewer than ten. The rearrangement uses TRBV7-9 and TRBJ2-7; D unclear. In germline, CDR1 is SEHNR, CDR2 FQNEAQ (reference sequence). This CDR3 is built from 16 residues. Deletions cut 2 bases from V and 0 bases from J, with 14 bases between. CDR3 protein: CASSLLGGLFSYEQYF. The CDR3 nucleotides are TGTGCCAGCAGCTTACTTGGTGGGTTGTTCTCCTACGAGCAGTACTTC.

There are a few counts of this clonotype. J is TRBJ1-5 and V is TRBV12-3 or TRBV12-4; D not resolved. The germline V and J ends were trimmed by 5 bases and 7 bases, with 18 bases remaining between them. There are 15 residues in the CDR3. This CDR3 is CASSPQRVLGQPQHF. The CDR3, as DNA: TGTGCCAGCAGTCCGCAACGGGTGTTGGGGCAGCCCCAGCATTTT.

This clonotype showed up just a few times. CDR3 sequence reads: CASSQGGVTDTQYF. CDR3 nucleotides: TGTGCCAGCAGCCAAGGGGGGGTAACAGATACGCAGTATTTT. The chain carries TRBV7-9 and TRBJ2-3; tentatively, D is TRBD2 (7 bases). The germline gives CDR1 SEHNR, CDR2 FQNEAQ (reference sequence). Trimming pared 5 bases from V and 3 bases from J, leaving 12 bases between. CDR3 size: 14 residues.

This clonotype was seen a few times. The chain is built from TRBV5-1 and TRBJ2-7; possibly TRBD2 for D (6 bases). Between the trimmed V and J ends, which lost 7 bases and 2 bases, there was a span of 19 bases. Germline-derived CDR1 and CDR2 are SGHRS and YFSETQ. CDR3 length: 15 residues. CDR3 in DNA: TGCGCCAGCGATGGGGGGATAGCGGATGCCTACGAGCAGTACTTC. Translation: CASDGGIADAYEQYF. Full variable domain (remainder filled in from reference TRBV5-1 and TRBJ2-7): KAGVTQTPRYLIKTRGQQVTLSCSPISGHRSVSWYQQTPGQGLQFLFEYFSETQRNKGNFPGRFSGRQFSNSRSEMNVSTLELGDSALYLCASDGGIADAYEQYFGPGTRLTVT.

This clonotype has just a few counts. The chain employs TRBV9 and TRBJ2-3; no firm D call. Trimming shortened V by 0 bases and J by 5 bases, and 16 bases separated the two germline ends. From germline, CDR1 is SGDLS and CDR2 YYNGEE. The length of the CDR3 is 16 residues. The CDR3 DNA reads TGTGCCAGCAGCGTAGCTGAAACTATCGTGGGAGATACGCAGTATTTT. Amino acids: CASSVAETIVGDTQYF.

This clonotype was counted ten times or more. The V gene is TRBV7-8, the J gene TRBJ2-1; D is tentatively TRBD1 or TRBD2 (6 bases each). The V gene lost 0 bases and the J gene lost 8 bases, with 14 bases spanning the gap. Germline V gene sequence: CDR1 SGHVS, CDR2 FQNEAQ. This CDR3 is 15 amino acids long. The CDR3 here is CASSLAGGRAYEQFF. CDR3 nucleotides: TGTGCCAGCAGCTTAGCCGGGGGCCGAGCCTATGAGCAGTTCTTC. Together with reference TRBV7-8 and TRBJ2-1, the CDR3 gives the full variable domain: GAGVSQSPRYKVAKRGQDVALRCDPISGHVSLFWYQQALGQGPEFLTYFQNEAQLDKSGLPSDRFFAERPEGSVSTLKIQRTQQEDSAVYLCASSLAGGRAYEQFFGPGTRLTVL.

The genes are TRBV3-1 and TRBJ2-5, with D unclear. The CDR3 is 13 amino acids. Germline V CDR1 and CDR2: LGHDT, YNNKEL (reference sequence). V lost 8 bases and J 7 bases, leaving 17 bases between the germline ends. CDR3 coding DNA: TGTGCCAGCGGGTATGAATTACAGAGGACCCAGTACTTC. Protein sequence: CASGYELQRTQYF.